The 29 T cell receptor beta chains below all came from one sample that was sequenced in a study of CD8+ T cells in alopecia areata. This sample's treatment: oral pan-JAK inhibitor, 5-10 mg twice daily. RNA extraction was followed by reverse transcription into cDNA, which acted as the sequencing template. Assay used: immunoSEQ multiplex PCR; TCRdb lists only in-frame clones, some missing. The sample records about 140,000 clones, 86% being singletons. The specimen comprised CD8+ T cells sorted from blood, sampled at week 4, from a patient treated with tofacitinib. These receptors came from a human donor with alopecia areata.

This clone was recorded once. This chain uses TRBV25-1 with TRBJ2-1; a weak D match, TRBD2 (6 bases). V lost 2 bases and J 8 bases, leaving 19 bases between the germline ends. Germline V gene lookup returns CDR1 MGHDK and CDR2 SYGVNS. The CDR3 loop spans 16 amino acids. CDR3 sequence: CASSERSGLTIDEQFF. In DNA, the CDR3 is TGTGCCAGCAGTGAAAGGTCCGGACTAACCATCGATGAGCAGTTCTTC.

CDR3 nucleotides: TGCGCCAGCAGCTTGTGGGGACGGCGCTCTGGAAACACCATATATTTT. Translated: CASSLWGRRSGNTIYF. The V gene is TRBV5-1, the J gene TRBJ1-3; maybe TRBD1 (5 bases). CDR3 length equals 16 residues. The V end lost 1 base, the J end lost 0 bases, and 11 bases lay between the germline ends. Germline CDR1 SGHRS, CDR2 YFSETQ.

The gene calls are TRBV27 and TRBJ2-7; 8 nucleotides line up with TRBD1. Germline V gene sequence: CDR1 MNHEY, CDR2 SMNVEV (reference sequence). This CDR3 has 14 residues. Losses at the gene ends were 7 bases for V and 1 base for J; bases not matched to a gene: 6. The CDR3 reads CASTATGGSYEQYF. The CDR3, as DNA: TGTGCCAGCACCGCCACAGGGGGGTCCTACGAGCAGTACTTC.

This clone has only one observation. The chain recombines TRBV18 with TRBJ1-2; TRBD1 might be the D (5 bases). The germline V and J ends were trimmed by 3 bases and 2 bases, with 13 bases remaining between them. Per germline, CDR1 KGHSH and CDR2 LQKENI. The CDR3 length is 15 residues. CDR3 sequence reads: CASSPGLGPNYGYTF. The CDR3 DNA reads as TGTGCCAGCTCACCCGGTTTGGGACCGAACTATGGCTACACCTTC.

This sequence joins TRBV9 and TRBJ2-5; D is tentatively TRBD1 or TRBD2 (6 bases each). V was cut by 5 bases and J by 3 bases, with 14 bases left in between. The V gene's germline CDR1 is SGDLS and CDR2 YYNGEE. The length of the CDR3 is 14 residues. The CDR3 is CASSSRGEEETQYF. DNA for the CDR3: TGTGCCAGCAGTTCGAGGGGGGAAGAAGAGACCCAGTACTTC.

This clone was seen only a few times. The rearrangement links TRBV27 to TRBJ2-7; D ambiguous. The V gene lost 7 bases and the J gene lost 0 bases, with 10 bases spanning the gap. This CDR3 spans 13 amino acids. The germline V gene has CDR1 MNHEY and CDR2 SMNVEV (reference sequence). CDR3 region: CASTPLGSYEQYF. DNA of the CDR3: TGTGCCAGCACTCCCCTGGGCTCCTACGAGCAGTACTTC.

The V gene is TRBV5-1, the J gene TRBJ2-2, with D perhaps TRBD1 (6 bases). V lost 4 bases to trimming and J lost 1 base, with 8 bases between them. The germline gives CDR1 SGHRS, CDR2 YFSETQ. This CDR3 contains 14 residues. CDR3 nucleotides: TGCGCCAGCAGCCCGGGACAGAACACCGGGGAGCTGTTTTTT. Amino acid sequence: CASSPGQNTGELFF.

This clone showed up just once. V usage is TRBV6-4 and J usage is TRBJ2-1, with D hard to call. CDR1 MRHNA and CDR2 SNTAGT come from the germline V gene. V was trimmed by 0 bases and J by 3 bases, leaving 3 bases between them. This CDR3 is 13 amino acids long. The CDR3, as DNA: TGTGCCAGCAGTGACTCGGACTACAATGAGCAGTTCTTC. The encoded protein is CASSDSDYNEQFF.

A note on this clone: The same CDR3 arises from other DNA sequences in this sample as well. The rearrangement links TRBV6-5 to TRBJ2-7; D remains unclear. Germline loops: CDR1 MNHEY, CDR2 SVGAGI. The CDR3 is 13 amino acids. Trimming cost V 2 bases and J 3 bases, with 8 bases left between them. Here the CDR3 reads CASSYGQYYEQYF. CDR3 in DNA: TGTGCCAGCAGTTACGGGCAATACTACGAGCAGTACTTC.

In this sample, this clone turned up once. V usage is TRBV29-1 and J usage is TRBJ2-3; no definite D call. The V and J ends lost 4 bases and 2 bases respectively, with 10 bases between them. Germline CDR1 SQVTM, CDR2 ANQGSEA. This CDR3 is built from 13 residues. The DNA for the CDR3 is TGCAGCGTTGTTAAAGGGATCACAGATACGCAGTATTTT. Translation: CSVVKGITDTQYF.

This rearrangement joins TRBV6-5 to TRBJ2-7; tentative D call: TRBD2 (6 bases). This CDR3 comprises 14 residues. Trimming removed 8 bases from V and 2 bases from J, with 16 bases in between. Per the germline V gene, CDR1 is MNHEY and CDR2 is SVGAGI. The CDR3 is CASLSGLIPYEQYF. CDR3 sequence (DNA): TGTGCCAGCCTCTCGGGACTTATCCCCTACGAGCAGTACTTC.

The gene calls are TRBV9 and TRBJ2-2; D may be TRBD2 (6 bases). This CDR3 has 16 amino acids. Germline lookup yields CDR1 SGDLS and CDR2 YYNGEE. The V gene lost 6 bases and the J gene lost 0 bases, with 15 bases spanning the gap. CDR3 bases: TGTGCCAGCACCCCTCCCGGGAGCACGAACACCGGGGAGCTGTTTTTT. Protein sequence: CASTPPGSTNTGELFF.

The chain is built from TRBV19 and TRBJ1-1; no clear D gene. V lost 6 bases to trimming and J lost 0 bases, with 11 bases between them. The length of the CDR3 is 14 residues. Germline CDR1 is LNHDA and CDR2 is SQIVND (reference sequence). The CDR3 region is CASRSGPLNTEAFF. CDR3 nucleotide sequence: TGTGCCAGTAGAAGCGGACCGCTGAACACTGAAGCTTTCTTT.

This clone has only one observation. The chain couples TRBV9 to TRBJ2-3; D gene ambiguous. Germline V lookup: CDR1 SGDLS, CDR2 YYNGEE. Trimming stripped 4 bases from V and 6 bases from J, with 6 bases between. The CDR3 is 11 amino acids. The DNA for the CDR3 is TGTGCCAGCAGCCCACGGGATACGCAGTATTTT. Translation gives CASSPRDTQYF.

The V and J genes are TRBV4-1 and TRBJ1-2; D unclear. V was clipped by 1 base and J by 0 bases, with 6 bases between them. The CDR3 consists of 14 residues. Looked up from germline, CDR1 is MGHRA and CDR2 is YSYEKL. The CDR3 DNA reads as TGCGCCAGCAGCCAAGGTTTTTCTAACTATGGCTACACCTTC. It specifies CASSQGFSNYGYTF.

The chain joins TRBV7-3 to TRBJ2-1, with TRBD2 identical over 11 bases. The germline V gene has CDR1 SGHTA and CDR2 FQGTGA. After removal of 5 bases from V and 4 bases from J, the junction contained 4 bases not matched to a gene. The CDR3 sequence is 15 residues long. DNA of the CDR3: TGTGCCAGCAGCCCGACTAGCGGGGCTTACAATGAGCAGTTCTTC. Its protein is CASSPTSGAYNEQFF.

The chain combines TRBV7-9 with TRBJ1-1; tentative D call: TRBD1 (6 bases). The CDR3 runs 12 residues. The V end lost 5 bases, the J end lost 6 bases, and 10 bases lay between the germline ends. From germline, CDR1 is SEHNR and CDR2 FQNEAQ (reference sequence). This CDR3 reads CASSLEGAEAFF. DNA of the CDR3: TGTGCCAGCAGCCTAGAGGGGGCTGAAGCTTTCTTT.

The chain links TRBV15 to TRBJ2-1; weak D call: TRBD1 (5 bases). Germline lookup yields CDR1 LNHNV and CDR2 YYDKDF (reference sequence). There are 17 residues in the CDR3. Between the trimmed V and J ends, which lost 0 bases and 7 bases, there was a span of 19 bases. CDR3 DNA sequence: TGTGCCACCAGCAGAGATTTCCAGTCCCCAGGGTGGAATGAGCAGTTCTTC. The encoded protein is CATSRDFQSPGWNEQFF.

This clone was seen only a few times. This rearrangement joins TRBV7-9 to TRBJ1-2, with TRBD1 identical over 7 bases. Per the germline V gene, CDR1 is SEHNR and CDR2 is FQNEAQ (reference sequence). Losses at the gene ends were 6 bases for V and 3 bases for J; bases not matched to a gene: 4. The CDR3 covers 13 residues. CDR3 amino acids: CASSSDRDYGYTF. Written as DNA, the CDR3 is TGTGCCAGCAGTTCCGACAGGGACTATGGCTACACCTTC.

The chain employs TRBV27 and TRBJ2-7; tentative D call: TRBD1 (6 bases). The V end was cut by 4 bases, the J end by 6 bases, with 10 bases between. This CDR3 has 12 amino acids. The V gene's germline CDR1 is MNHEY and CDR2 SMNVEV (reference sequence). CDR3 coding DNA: TGTGCCAGCAGTTCGAGGGGGAGCGAGCAGTACTTC. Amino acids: CASSSRGSEQYF.

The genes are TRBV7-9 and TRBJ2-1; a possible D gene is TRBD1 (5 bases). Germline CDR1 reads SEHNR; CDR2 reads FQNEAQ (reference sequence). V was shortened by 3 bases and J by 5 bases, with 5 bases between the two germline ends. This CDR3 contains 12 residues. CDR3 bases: TGTGCCAGCAGCTTGACAGACAATGAGCAGTTCTTC. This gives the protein CASSLTDNEQFF.

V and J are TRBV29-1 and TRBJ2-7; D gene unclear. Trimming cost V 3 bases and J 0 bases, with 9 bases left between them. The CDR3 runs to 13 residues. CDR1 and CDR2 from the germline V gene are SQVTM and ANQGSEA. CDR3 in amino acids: CSVEGSNSYEQYF. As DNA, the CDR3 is TGCAGCGTTGAGGGCTCTAACTCCTACGAGCAGTACTTC.

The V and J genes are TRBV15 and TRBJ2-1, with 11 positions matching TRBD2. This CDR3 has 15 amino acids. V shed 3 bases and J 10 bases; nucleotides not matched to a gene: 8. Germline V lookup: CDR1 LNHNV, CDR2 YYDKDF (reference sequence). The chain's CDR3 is CATSSVGGTSGEQFF. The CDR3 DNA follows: TGTGCCACCAGCAGCGTAGGAGGGACTAGCGGAGAGCAGTTCTTC.

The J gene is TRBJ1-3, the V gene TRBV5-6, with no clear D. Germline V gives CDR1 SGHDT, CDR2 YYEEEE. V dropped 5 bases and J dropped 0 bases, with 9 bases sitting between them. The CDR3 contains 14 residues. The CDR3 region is CASSLTSSGNTIYF. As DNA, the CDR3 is TGTGCCAGCAGTCTTACCAGCTCTGGAAACACCATATATTTT.

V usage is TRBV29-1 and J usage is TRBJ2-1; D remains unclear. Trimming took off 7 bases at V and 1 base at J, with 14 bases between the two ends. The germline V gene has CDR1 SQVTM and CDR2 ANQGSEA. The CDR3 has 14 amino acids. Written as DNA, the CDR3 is TGCAGCGCCACCGGGTTTGGTTCCTACAATGAGCAGTTCTTC. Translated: CSATGFGSYNEQFF.

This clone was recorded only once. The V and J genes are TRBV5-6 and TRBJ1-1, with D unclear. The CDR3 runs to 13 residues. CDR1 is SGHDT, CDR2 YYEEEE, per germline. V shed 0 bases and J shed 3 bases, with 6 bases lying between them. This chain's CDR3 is CASSLVEDTEAFF. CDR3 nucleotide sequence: TGTGCCAGCAGCTTGGTTGAGGACACTGAAGCTTTCTTT.

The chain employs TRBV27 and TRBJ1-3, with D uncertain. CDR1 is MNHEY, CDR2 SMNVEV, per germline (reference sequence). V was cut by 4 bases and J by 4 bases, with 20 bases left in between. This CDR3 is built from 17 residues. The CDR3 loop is CASSSNILTGYGNTIYF. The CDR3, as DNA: TGTGCCAGCAGTTCAAATATCCTCACGGGTTACGGAAACACCATATATTTT.

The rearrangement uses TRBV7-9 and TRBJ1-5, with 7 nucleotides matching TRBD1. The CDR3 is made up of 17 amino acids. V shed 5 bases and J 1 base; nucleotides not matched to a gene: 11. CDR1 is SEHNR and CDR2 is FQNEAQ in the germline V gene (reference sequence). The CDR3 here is CASSQVPGQTSNQPQHF. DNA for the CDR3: TGTGCCAGCAGCCAGGTCCCGGGACAGACGAGCAATCAGCCCCAGCATTTT. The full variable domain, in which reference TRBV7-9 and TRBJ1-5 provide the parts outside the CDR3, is DTGVSQNPRHKITKRGQNVTFRCDPISEHNRLYWYRQTLGQGPEFLTYFQNEAQLEKSRLLSDRFSAERPKGSFSTLEIQRTEQGDSAMYLCASSQVPGQTSNQPQHFGDGTRLSIL.

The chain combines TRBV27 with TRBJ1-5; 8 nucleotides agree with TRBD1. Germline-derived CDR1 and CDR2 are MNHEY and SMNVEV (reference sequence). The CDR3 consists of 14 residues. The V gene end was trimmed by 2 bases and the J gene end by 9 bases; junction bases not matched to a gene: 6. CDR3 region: CASSLGTGDRPQHF. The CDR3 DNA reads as TGTGCCAGCAGTTTAGGGACAGGTGATCGGCCCCAGCATTTT.